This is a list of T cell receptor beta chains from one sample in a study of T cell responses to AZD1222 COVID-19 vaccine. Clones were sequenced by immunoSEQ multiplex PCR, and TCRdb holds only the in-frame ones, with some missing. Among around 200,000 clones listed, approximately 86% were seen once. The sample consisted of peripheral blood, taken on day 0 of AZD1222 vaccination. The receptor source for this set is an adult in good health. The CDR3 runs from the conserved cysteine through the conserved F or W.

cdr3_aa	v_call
CASSDGTGGSPLHF	TRBV10-1
CAISEAKAPTGNEQFF	TRBV10-3
CASSLGANTEAFF	TRBV12-3/TRBV12-4
CAWRNRGRPNYGYTF	TRBV30
CAWGRGGASYEQYF	TRBV30
CASSQARADYNEQFF	TRBV3-1/TRBV3-2
CASSESGLARGRNEQFF	TRBV10-2
CASSSAGTSLYEQYF	TRBV7-9
CAWKRPPGHRIEQNEKLFF	TRBV30
CASSLYAGQTSNQPQHF	TRBV7-6
CASSVTDRGGNQPQHF	TRBV5-8
CASSLGQGYNSPLHF	TRBV4-3
CASSLARDRPNTEAFF	TRBV5-4
CATSRDRGLNEAFF	TRBV15
CASGFTRTPSSYNEQFF	TRBV12-5
CASSYAGLEGADTQYF	TRBV6-2/TRBV6-3
CASSLGGRQPQHF	TRBV7-9